The 18 T cell receptor beta chains reported below all come from one sample, sequenced in a study of cytomegalovirus exposure and HLA in healthy donors. Clones were read by immunoSEQ multiplex PCR, and TCRdb kept only the in-frame ones, dropping some. The table includes 150,000 or so clones, around nine tenths detected once. Sequenced material: PBMCs. These receptor sequences come from a man aged 18 to 29 in good health and CMV-seropositive.

The chain is built from TRBV6-1 and TRBJ2-5; TRBD2 agrees at 11 bases. After removal of 2 bases from V and 5 bases from J, the junction contained 7 bases not matched to a gene. Looked up from germline, CDR1 is MNHNS and CDR2 is SASEGT. This CDR3 has 16 residues. CDR3 DNA: TGTGCCAGCAGTGAAATTAGCGGGGGGGCCGCTGAGACCCAGTACTTC. This gives the protein CASSEISGGAAETQYF.

The rearrangement uses TRBV19 and TRBJ1-1; TRBD1 matches at 9 bases. Germline V gene sequence: CDR1 LNHDA, CDR2 SQIVND (reference sequence). This CDR3 is 16 amino acids long. With 2 bases clipped from V and 3 bases from J, the junction kept 7 bases outside the gene matches. The CDR3 sequence: CASSIRGQGMYTEAFF. In DNA form, the CDR3 reads TGTGCCAGTAGTATACGGGGACAGGGAATGTACACTGAAGCTTTCTTT. The full variable domain, completed using reference TRBV19 and TRBJ1-1, is DGGITQSPKYLFRKEGQNVTLSCEQNLNHDAMYWYRQDPGQGLRLIYYSQIVNDFQKGDIAEGYSVSREKKESFPLTVTSAQKNPTAFYLCASSIRGQGMYTEAFFGQGTRLTVV.

This chain links TRBV7-2 with TRBJ2-3; 10 bases match TRBD2. The V gene's germline CDR1 is SGHTA and CDR2 FQGNSA. There are 15 residues in the CDR3. J lost 6 bases, V lost 3 bases, and 6 bases had no gene match. DNA of the CDR3: TGTGCCAGCAGCTTGAGCGGGGGGGCCTGGGATACGCAGTATTTT. It specifies CASSLSGGAWDTQYF.

The rearrangement links TRBV7-9 to TRBJ2-7, with 7 bases identical to TRBD2. The ends lost 5 bases at V and 9 bases at J; junction bases unmatched: 10. CDR1 and CDR2 from the germline V gene are SEHNR and FQNEAQ (reference sequence). This CDR3 region has 13 residues. The CDR3 DNA reads as TGTGCCAGCAGCCAGACTAGCACGAAACGGCAGTACTTC. The encoded protein is CASSQTSTKRQYF.

The genes are TRBV19 and TRBJ2-1; 10 nucleotides align to TRBD1. This CDR3 is built from 13 residues. Germline trimming cut 7 bases from V and 5 bases from J; bases unmatched to any gene: 2. Germline values: CDR1 LNHDA, CDR2 SQIVND (reference sequence). Here the CDR3 reads CASMGTGDNEQFF. Written as DNA, the CDR3 is TGTGCCAGTATGGGGACAGGGGACAATGAGCAGTTCTTC.

V gene TRBV4-3 combines with J gene TRBJ2-2; TRBD2 matches 12 bases. This CDR3 has 18 residues. Germline values: CDR1 LGHNA, CDR2 YSLEER. After removal of 1 base from V and 1 base from J, the junction contained 4 bases not matched to a gene. As DNA, the CDR3 is TGCGCCAGCAGCCAAGGACTAGCGGGGGTTGGGAACACCGGGGAGCTGTTTTTT. It yields the protein CASSQGLAGVGNTGELFF.

The chain employs TRBV28 and TRBJ1-5; D call uncertain. CDR3 length equals 14 residues. From germline, CDR1 is MDHEN and CDR2 SYDVKM. Trimming cost V 3 bases and J 7 bases, with 13 bases left between them. In DNA, the CDR3 is TGTGCCAGCAGTTTGTGGCCAGTTCCCCAGCCCCAGCATTTT. It encodes CASSLWPVPQPQHF.

The chain has TRBV7-9 and TRBJ2-7; the match to TRBD2 covers 11 bases. The CDR3 has 16 residues. With V trimmed by 7 bases and J by 3 bases, 11 bases remained unmatched. CDR1 SEHNR and CDR2 FQNEAQ come from the germline V gene (reference sequence). The CDR3 sequence: CASNPPGTSGLYEQYF. In DNA, the CDR3 is TGTGCCAGCAACCCACCCGGGACTAGCGGACTCTACGAGCAGTACTTC.

CDR3 nucleotides: TGTGCCTGGGCAGGGGGCGCGAACACTGAAGCTTTCTTT. The encoded protein is CAWAGGANTEAFF. The V gene is TRBV30, the J gene TRBJ1-1, with 8 bases identical to TRBD1. Germline assignment: CDR1 GTSNPN and CDR2 SVGIG (reference sequence). The CDR3 length is 13 residues. V trimming: 5 bases; J trimming: 1 base; junction bases outside the gene matches: 3.

In its sample, this clone was seen once. The rearrangement links TRBV12-2 to TRBJ1-2; the table's D call, TRBD1, has no DNA check behind it. TRBV12-2 has pseudogene status. CDR3 length equals 17 residues. The CDR3 bases are TGTGCAAGTCGCTTAGTGAGACAGGGGATATTTAGTTATGGCTACACCTTC. This sequence encodes CASRLVRQGIFSYGYTF.

This chain joins TRBV6-1 and TRBJ2-7, with 8 positions matching TRBD1. The CDR3 contains 12 residues. Trimming at V came to 8 bases and at J to 3 bases, leaving 3 bases not matched to a gene. Per germline, CDR1 MNHNS and CDR2 SASEGT. The CDR3 region is CASVGQGYEQYF. The CDR3 DNA sequence: TGTGCCAGCGTAGGACAGGGCTACGAGCAGTACTTC.

The DNA of the CDR3 is TGCGCCAGCAGCCAAGAACGGACTAGCGGGAGGGCCATGGAGCAGTTCTTC. This encodes CASSQERTSGRAMEQFF. The chain couples TRBV4-3 to TRBJ2-1; 15 bases are a match to TRBD2. Germline CDR1 and CDR2: LGHNA and YSLEER. The ends lost 0 bases at V and 10 bases at J; junction bases unmatched: 7. The CDR3 spans 17 residues.

This chain uses TRBV11-2 with TRBJ2-7, with D perhaps TRBD1 (6 bases). Germline CDR1 reads SGHAT; CDR2 reads FQNNGV. The CDR3 covers 16 residues. V was pared by 4 bases and J by 2 bases, with 18 bases between. The CDR3 DNA is TGTGCCAGCAGCTCTCGGACAGTGACGGCCACCTACGAGCAGTACTTC. Translation gives CASSSRTVTATYEQYF.

This chain joins TRBV21-1 and TRBJ2-6; the listed D gene, TRBD2, was not tested against the DNA. TRBV21-1 is annotated as a pseudogene. The CDR3 consists of 16 residues. CDR3 DNA sequence: TGTGCCAGCAAGGGTGGGAGGCCCCGGCGGGCCAACGTCCTGACTTTC. Translating it yields CASKGGRPRRANVLTF.

The V and J genes are TRBV19 and TRBJ1-2, with TRBD1 as a possible D gene (6 bases). There are 15 residues in the CDR3. Trimming took 5 bases from V and 3 from J, leaving 16 bases between them. In germline, CDR1 is LNHDA, CDR2 SQIVND (reference sequence). The CDR3 bases are TGTGCCAGTAGTCCCCAACAGGGTTTGGACTATGGCTACACCTTC. Amino acid sequence: CASSPQQGLDYGYTF.

The rearrangement joins TRBV6-1 to TRBJ2-3, with TRBD1 matching 8 bases. Germline CDR1 MNHNS, CDR2 SASEGT. Trimming at V came to 6 bases and at J to 2 bases, leaving 4 bases not matched to a gene. CDR3 length equals 14 residues. CDR3 amino acids: CASRLQGATDTQYF. In DNA form, the CDR3 reads TGTGCCAGCAGACTCCAGGGGGCCACAGATACGCAGTATTTT.

This clone was seen once. The V gene is TRBV5-1, the J gene TRBJ2-5, with D possibly matching TRBD1 (5 bases). From germline, CDR1 is SGHRS and CDR2 YFSETQ. The CDR3 spans 14 residues. Trimming stripped 3 bases from V and 3 bases from J, with 12 bases between. The CDR3 here is CASSSDSTKETQYF. Written as DNA, the CDR3 is TGCGCCAGCAGCTCAGACAGTACCAAAGAGACCCAGTACTTC.

This chain connects TRBV7-3 to TRBJ1-2, with 8 nucleotides matching TRBD1. The CDR3 runs to 13 residues. V shed 5 bases, J shed 5 bases, and the junction held 4 bases outside the gene matches. Germline loops: CDR1 SGHTA, CDR2 FQGTGA. CDR3: CASSRQGNYGYTF. As DNA, the CDR3 is TGTGCCAGCAGCCGACAGGGGAATTATGGCTACACCTTC. Combining the CDR3 with reference TRBV7-3 and TRBJ1-2 gives the whole variable domain GAGVSQTPSNKVTEKGKYVELRCDPISGHTALYWYRQSLGQGPEFLIYFQGTGAADDSGLPNDRFFAVRPEGSVSTLKIQRTERGDSAVYLCASSRQGNYGYTFGSGTRLTVV.